Listed here is a single T cell receptor (beta chain). This specimen comes from a study of shared clonotypes between healthy human individuals. Sequencing was performed with immunoSEQ multiplex PCR; in TCRdb, only in-frame clones are kept and a portion is missing. The sample has a few hundred thousand clones, approximately 96% seen once; the top ten hold more than 0.3%. There are 14 residues in the CDR3. The ends lost 5 bases at V and 6 bases at J; junction bases unmatched: 10. Germline assignment: CDR1 SGHNT and CDR2 YYREEE (reference sequence). Sequenced sample: memory CD8+ T cells sorted from blood. Subset here: CD45RO+ cells pooled with CCR7-negative TemRA cells. This TCR was sampled from a man in his thirties or forties in good health. The V call is TRBV5-4, the J call TRBJ1-2, with 7 bases lining up with TRBD1. The CDR3 nucleotides are TGTGCCAGCAGGCGCGAGACAGGGTTGGATGGCTACACCTTC. Protein product: CASRRETGLDGYTF. Complete variable domain (other parts from reference TRBV5-4 and TRBJ1-2): ETGVTQSPTHLIKTRGQQVTLRCSSQSGHNTVSWYQQALGQGPQFIFQYYREEENGRGNFPPRFSGLQFPNYSSELNVNALELDDSALYLCASRRETGLDGYTFGSGTRLTVV.